These 32 T cell receptor beta chains share one sample of origin, sequenced in a study of beta chain features in type 1 diabetes. Since all of the isolated RNA was reverse transcribed, expressed TCRB transcripts were what got sequenced. Data came from immunoSEQ multiplex PCR; TCRdb stores just in-frame clones and leaves some out. The sample holds some 63,000 clones; around three fifths are singletons and the top ten take 2% to 2.5%. Sequencing was carried out using Tregs from blood. The source of these receptors is a woman under 30 in good health.

CDR3 bases: TGTGCCAGCAGCTCCAGTACAGGGGACGGCTACACCTTC. It codes for CASSSSTGDGYTF. The chain uses TRBV7-3 and TRBJ1-2; TRBD1 matches 7 bases. CDR1 and CDR2 from the germline V gene are SGHTA and FQGTGA. The CDR3 runs 13 residues. After removal of 4 bases from V and 8 bases from J, the junction contained 7 bases not matched to a gene.

This clone occurred once. The rearrangement uses TRBV4-2 and TRBJ2-5, with D perhaps TRBD1 (6 bases). V was shortened by 0 bases and J by 5 bases, with 10 bases between the two germline ends. CDR1 LGHNA and CDR2 YNFKEQ come from the germline V gene. The CDR3 contains 14 residues. The CDR3, as DNA: TGTGCCAGCAGCCAAGAAGGGGGACGGGAGACCCAGTACTTC. It encodes CASSQEGGRETQYF.

The V gene is TRBV6-5, the J gene TRBJ2-6, with a tentative D call TRBD1 (6 bases). The V and J ends lost 8 bases and 0 bases respectively, with 11 bases between them. CDR1 MNHEY and CDR2 SVGAGI come from the germline V gene. The CDR3 runs to 15 residues. The CDR3: CASGTQSSGANVLTF. The CDR3 DNA is TGTGCCAGCGGGACACAGAGCTCTGGGGCCAACGTCCTGACTTTC.

This sequence joins TRBV7-9 and TRBJ2-7; D gene uncertain. The CDR3 runs 13 residues. The V and J ends lost 1 base and 1 base respectively, with 5 bases between them. CDR1 is SEHNR and CDR2 is FQNEAQ in the germline V gene (reference sequence). The CDR3 spells CASSLERSYEQYF. In DNA form, the CDR3 reads TGTGCCAGCAGCTTAGAACGGTCCTACGAGCAGTACTTC.

Written as DNA, the CDR3 is TGCGCCAGCAGCGTAGCGGGAGGGACCAATGAGCAGTTCTTC. This encodes CASSVAGGTNEQFF. This sequence joins TRBV5-1 and TRBJ2-1, with 11 bases lining up with TRBD2. This CDR3 has 14 residues. Germline V gene sequence: CDR1 SGHRS, CDR2 YFSETQ. V gave up 4 bases and J gave up 6 bases; unmatched junction bases: 3.

This clone was observed a few times. V usage is TRBV5-1 and J usage is TRBJ1-6, with TRBD1 identical over 10 bases. Germline trimming cut 4 bases from V and 6 bases from J; bases unmatched to any gene: 4. Germline V gene lookup returns CDR1 SGHRS and CDR2 YFSETQ. The CDR3 contains 15 residues. The CDR3 DNA sequence: TGCGCCAGCAGCCTCCGGGACAGGGGTAATTCACCCCTCCACTTT. It is translated as CASSLRDRGNSPLHF.

Turning to this clone: The germline gene is not matched at one end of the junction; a read error may be the cause. The rearrangement joins TRBV7-2 to TRBJ2-7; D is undetermined. CDR1 is SGHTA and CDR2 is FQGNSA in the germline V gene. This CDR3 has 12 amino acids. This CDR3 is CASSLVGYGQYF. DNA of the CDR3: TGTGCCAGCAGCTTAGTGGGCTACGGGCAGTACTTC.

This chain uses TRBV11-3 with TRBJ2-7; 14 nucleotides match TRBD2. V gave up 6 bases and J gave up 6 bases; unmatched junction bases: 7. The CDR3 spans 15 residues. Germline loops: CDR1 SGHNT, CDR2 YENEEA. The CDR3 bases are TGTGCCAGCAGGTCGGGACTAGCGGGAGTAGGCGAGCAGTACTTC. It specifies CASRSGLAGVGEQYF.

This clone was observed once. This CDR3 is CASSPFGSGRGEQFF. In DNA, the CDR3 is TGTGCCAGCAGCCCCTTTGGTAGCGGGAGGGGTGAGCAGTTCTTC. The chain carries TRBV11-1 and TRBJ2-1; TRBD2 matches 11 bases. Germline lookup yields CDR1 SGHAT and CDR2 FQDESV (reference sequence). CDR3 length: 15 residues. V shed 5 bases, J shed 9 bases, and the junction held 9 bases outside the gene matches. Drawing the rest from reference TRBV11-1 and TRBJ2-1, the complete variable domain is EAEVAQSPRYKITEKSQAVAFWCDPISGHATLYWYRQILGQGPELLVQFQDESVVDDSQLPKDRFSAERLKGVDSTLKIQPAELGDSAMYLCASSPFGSGRGEQFFGPGTRLTVL.

This clone has a single count. The V gene is TRBV5-1, the J gene TRBJ1-4; possibly TRBD1 for D (6 bases). CDR3 length equals 14 residues. Germline CDR1 and CDR2: SGHRS and YFSETQ. V gave up 4 bases and J gave up 8 bases, with 15 bases separating them. CDR3 residues: CASSSLEGGEKLFF. The CDR3 DNA sequence: TGCGCCAGCAGCAGCCTGGAGGGGGGGGAAAAACTGTTTTTT.

The chain combines TRBV9 with TRBJ2-2; the match to TRBD2 covers 8 bases. This CDR3 is 16 amino acids long. Trimming at V came to 4 bases and at J to 5 bases, leaving 10 bases not matched to a gene. CDR1 and CDR2 from the germline V gene are SGDLS and YYNGEE. The CDR3 spells CASSPFAGGFTGELFF. In DNA form, the CDR3 reads TGTGCCAGCAGCCCCTTTGCGGGGGGATTTACCGGGGAGCTGTTTTTT.

This rearrangement joins TRBV4-1 to TRBJ2-1; 9 bases line up with TRBD2. V was clipped by 4 bases and J by 8 bases; unmatched bases: 6. CDR3 length: 14 amino acids. Germline CDR1 is MGHRA and CDR2 is YSYEKL. CDR3 sequence (DNA): TGCGCCAGCAGCCCCGGGACTAGCAGGGATGAGCAGTTCTTC. The encoded protein is CASSPGTSRDEQFF.

The J gene is TRBJ2-1, the V gene TRBV18, with D perhaps matching TRBD2 (5 bases). V lost 4 bases and J 9 bases, leaving 10 bases between the germline ends. The germline gives CDR1 KGHSH, CDR2 LQKENI. This CDR3 comprises 12 residues. CDR3 DNA: TGTGCCAGCTCACTCGGGGTAAGTGAGCAGTTCTTC. It translates to CASSLGVSEQFF.

The chain is built from TRBV2 and TRBJ2-7, with TRBD2 identical over 7 bases. The CDR3 length is 11 residues. V shed 3 bases and J 13 bases; nucleotides not matched to a gene: 6. Germline CDR1 reads SNHLY; CDR2 reads FYNNEI. The CDR3 DNA follows: TGTGCCAGCAGTGAGGGGCGGGAGCCCTACTTC. Translated, it gives CASSEGREPYF.

There are many counts of this clone. The rearrangement joins TRBV7-6 to TRBJ1-5; tentatively, D is TRBD1 (5 bases). The CDR3 sequence is 13 residues long. V was clipped by 2 bases and J by 8 bases, with 10 bases between them. Per germline, CDR1 SGHVS and CDR2 FNYEAQ. CDR3: CASSLSRAKPQHF. CDR3 bases: TGTGCCAGCAGCTTAAGCAGGGCCAAGCCCCAGCATTTT. Full variable domain (missing parts from reference TRBV7-6 and TRBJ1-5): GAGVSQSPRYKVTKRGQDVALRCDPISGHVSLYWYRQALGQGPEFLTYFNYEAQQDKSGLPNDRFSAERPEGSISTLTIQRTEQRDSAMYRCASSLSRAKPQHFGDGTRLSIL.

This clone appeared once. The V call is TRBV5-1, the J call TRBJ1-5; D uncertain. The CDR3 is made up of 15 amino acids. CDR1 is SGHRS and CDR2 is YFSETQ in the germline V gene. The V and J ends lost 0 bases and 0 bases respectively, with 7 bases between them. This CDR3 reads CASSLAGVSNQPQHF. The CDR3 DNA follows: TGCGCCAGCAGCTTGGCCGGGGTTAGCAATCAGCCCCAGCATTTT.

The chain links TRBV5-1 to TRBJ2-1; D may be TRBD1 (6 bases). In germline, CDR1 is SGHRS, CDR2 YFSETQ. The CDR3 spans 13 residues. The V and J ends lost 4 bases and 7 bases respectively, with 12 bases between them. The chain's CDR3 is CASSVMGANEQFF. In DNA, the CDR3 is TGCGCCAGCAGCGTCATGGGGGCTAATGAGCAGTTCTTC.

This clone has a handful of counts. The chain links TRBV5-1 to TRBJ2-7, with 8 nucleotides matching TRBD2. This CDR3 region has 15 residues. V lost 4 bases, J lost 4 bases, and 10 bases stayed unmatched. Per the germline V gene, CDR1 is SGHRS and CDR2 is YFSETQ. The CDR3 DNA sequence: TGCGCCAGCAGCCCTTCTGGGGCGGGAGGATACGAGCAGTACTTC. Translated: CASSPSGAGGYEQYF.

A remark on this clone: One end of the junction does not line up with germline, which may come from a read error. The chain combines TRBV6-5 with TRBJ1-1; D remains ambiguous. The CDR3 loop spans 8 amino acids. Germline lookup yields CDR1 MNHEY and CDR2 SVGAGI. CDR3 in amino acids: CAVLRQLF. In nucleotides, the CDR3 is TGTGCCGTCCTGAGGCAGCTCTTT.

V gene TRBV7-9 combines with J gene TRBJ2-7; D might be TRBD1 (5 bases). The length of the CDR3 is 13 residues. CDR1 is SEHNR and CDR2 is FQNEAQ in the germline V gene (reference sequence). V lost 3 bases and J 1 base, leaving 7 bases between the germline ends. The CDR3: CASSFRESYEQYF. The CDR3 DNA follows: TGTGCCAGCAGCTTCAGGGAATCCTACGAGCAGTACTTC. Looking up the rest from reference TRBV7-9 and TRBJ2-7 gives the full variable domain: DTGVSQNPRHKITKRGQNVTFRCDPISEHNRLYWYRQTLGQGPEFLTYFQNEAQLEKSRLLSDRFSAERPKGSFSTLEIQRTEQGDSAMYLCASSFRESYEQYFGPGTRLTVT.

The chain employs TRBV10-1 and TRBJ2-2, with TRBD2 identical over 7 bases. There are 16 residues in the CDR3. After removal of 3 bases from V and 4 bases from J, the junction contained 8 bases not matched to a gene. Germline V gene data show CDR1 as WNHNN and CDR2 as SYGVQD (reference sequence). CDR3 amino acids: CASSDRAGEGTGELFF. For the CDR3, the DNA is TGCGCCAGCAGTGATCGGGCGGGAGAGGGCACCGGGGAGCTGTTTTTT.

V is TRBV7-8 and J is TRBJ2-3, with 10 nucleotides matching TRBD1. Germline-derived CDR1 and CDR2 are SGHVS and FQNEAQ. J lost 2 bases, V lost 4 bases, and 3 bases had no gene match. This CDR3 is 15 amino acids long. Here the CDR3 DNA reads TGTGCCAGCAGCTACGGACAGGGGGACACAGATACGCAGTATTTT. Protein sequence: CASSYGQGDTDTQYF.

This clone occurred a few times. This chain links TRBV6-1 with TRBJ1-2; D is perhaps TRBD1 (5 bases). Trimming removed 8 bases at V and 8 bases at J, with 15 bases between. This CDR3 has 12 amino acids. Germline-derived CDR1 and CDR2 are MNHNS and SASEGT. The CDR3 DNA reads as TGTGCCAGCTTCCACGGGGGTATCGGCTACACCTTC. As protein: CASFHGGIGYTF.

The chain carries TRBV19 and TRBJ1-5; D is perhaps TRBD1 (5 bases). The V gene's germline CDR1 is LNHDA and CDR2 SQIVND (reference sequence). The CDR3 length is 15 residues. Trimming took off 6 bases at V and 4 bases at J, with 16 bases between the two ends. The CDR3 DNA reads TGTGCCAGTAGCTTGGGGCACAGTTTTAATCAGCCCCAGCATTTT. It yields the protein CASSLGHSFNQPQHF.

The chain is built from TRBV20-1 and TRBJ2-5, with D tentatively TRBD1 (6 bases). Per germline, CDR1 DFQATT and CDR2 SNEGSKA (reference sequence). There are 9 residues in the CDR3. With 4 bases removed from V and 9 bases from J, the gap between germline ends came to 6 bases. This chain's CDR3 is CSATGAQYF. The CDR3 DNA is TGCAGTGCTACAGGGGCCCAGTACTTC.

In this sample, this clone turned up once. The chain carries TRBV5-5 and TRBJ2-7; 7 bases agree with TRBD2. J was trimmed by 1 base and V by 5 bases; bases with no gene match: 9. The CDR3 spans 15 residues. CDR1 is SGHKS, CDR2 YYEKEE, per germline (reference sequence). The CDR3: CASRLGGSGSYEQYF. DNA for the CDR3: TGTGCCAGCAGACTCGGGGGGTCCGGTTCCTACGAGCAGTACTTC.

Only a few counts were recorded for this clone. The rearrangement uses TRBV11-2 and TRBJ2-1; TRBD2 aligns across 12 bases. There are 17 residues in the CDR3. J gave up 6 bases and V 5 bases, and 11 bases lay outside the gene matches. Germline V gene lookup returns CDR1 SGHAT and CDR2 FQNNGV. The CDR3 nucleotides are TGTGCCAGCAGCCCCGCTAGCGGGAGGGTAAAGGGCAATGAGCAGTTCTTC. Protein sequence: CASSPASGRVKGNEQFF.

This clone appeared a single time. The chain is built from TRBV6-5 and TRBJ2-5, with 8 bases aligning to TRBD1. With 0 bases clipped from V and 3 bases from J, the junction kept 3 bases outside the gene matches. Looked up from germline, CDR1 is MNHEY and CDR2 is SVGAGI. The CDR3 has 15 amino acids. CDR3 in amino acids: CASSYSETGEETQYF. The CDR3 region has the DNA TGTGCCAGCAGTTACTCGGAGACAGGGGAAGAGACCCAGTACTTC.

This clone was detected a few times. The rearrangement links TRBV2 to TRBJ2-2; D gene ambiguous. Trimming pared 7 bases from V and 6 bases from J, leaving 9 bases between. The V gene's germline CDR1 is SNHLY and CDR2 FYNNEI. This CDR3 is built from 12 residues. DNA of the CDR3: TGTGCCAGCAATTCTGGGCCCGGGGAGCTGTTTTTT. Translated, it gives CASNSGPGELFF.

V gene TRBV14 combines with J gene TRBJ2-3; 7 bases fit TRBD1. The CDR3 is 13 residues long. The V and J ends lost 4 bases and 3 bases, in that order; junction bases with no gene match: 1. The germline V gene has CDR1 SGHDN and CDR2 FVKESK. This CDR3 reads CASSPTGTDTQYF. The DNA for the CDR3 is TGTGCCAGCAGCCCGACAGGGACAGATACGCAGTATTTT.

This chain joins TRBV7-6 and TRBJ2-5, with 11 bases that match TRBD2. The J call is in doubt because the DNA end fits TRBJ2-7 better. The CDR3 covers 17 residues. Germline CDR1 is SGHVS and CDR2 is FNYEAQ. CDR3 coding DNA: TGTGCCAGCAGCCAGACATATCTAGCGGGAGGTTCCTACGAGCAGTACTTC. This gives the protein CASSQTYLAGGSYEQYF.

The gene calls are TRBV5-1 and TRBJ2-3, with TRBD2 matching 12 bases. Germline assignment: CDR1 SGHRS and CDR2 YFSETQ. The CDR3 runs 16 residues. V was pared by 3 bases and J by 1 base, with 3 bases of the junction left unmatched. The CDR3 sequence is CASSSSSGGGTDTQYF. CDR3 DNA: TGCGCCAGCAGCTCCTCTAGCGGGGGGGGCACAGATACGCAGTATTTT.